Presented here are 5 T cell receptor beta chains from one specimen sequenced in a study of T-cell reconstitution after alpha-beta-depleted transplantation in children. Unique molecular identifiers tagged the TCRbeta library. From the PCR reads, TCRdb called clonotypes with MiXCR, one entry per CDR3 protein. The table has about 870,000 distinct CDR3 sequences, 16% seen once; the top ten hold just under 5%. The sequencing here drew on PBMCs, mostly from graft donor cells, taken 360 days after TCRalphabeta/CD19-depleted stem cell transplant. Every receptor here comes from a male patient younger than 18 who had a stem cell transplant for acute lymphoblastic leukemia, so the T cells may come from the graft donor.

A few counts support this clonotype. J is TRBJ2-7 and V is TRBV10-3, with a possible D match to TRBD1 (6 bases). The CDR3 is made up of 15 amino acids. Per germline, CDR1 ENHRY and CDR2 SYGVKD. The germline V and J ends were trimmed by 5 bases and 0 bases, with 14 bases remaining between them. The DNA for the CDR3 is TGTGCCATCAGTTGGACAGTTTCGGGCTCCTACGAGCAGTACTTC. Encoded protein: CAISWTVSGSYEQYF.

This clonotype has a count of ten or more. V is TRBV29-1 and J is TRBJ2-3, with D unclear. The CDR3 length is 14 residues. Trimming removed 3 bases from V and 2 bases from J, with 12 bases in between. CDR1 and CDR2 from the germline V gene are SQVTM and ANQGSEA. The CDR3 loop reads CSVEEMISTDTQYF. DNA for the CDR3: TGCAGCGTTGAGGAAATGATCTCCACAGATACGCAGTATTTT.

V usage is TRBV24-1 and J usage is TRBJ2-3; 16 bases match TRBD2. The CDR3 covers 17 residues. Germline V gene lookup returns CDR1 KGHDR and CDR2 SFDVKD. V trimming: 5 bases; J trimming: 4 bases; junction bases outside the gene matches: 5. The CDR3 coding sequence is TGTGCCACCAGTGCCGGGACTAGCGGGAGGGCCGCAGATACGCAGTATTTT. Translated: CATSAGTSGRAADTQYF.

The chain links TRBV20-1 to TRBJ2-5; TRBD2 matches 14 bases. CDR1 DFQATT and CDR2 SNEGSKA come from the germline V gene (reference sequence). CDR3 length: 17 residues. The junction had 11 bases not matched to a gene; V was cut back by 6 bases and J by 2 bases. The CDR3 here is CSARPGLAGEVQETQYF. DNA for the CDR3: TGCAGTGCGCGCCCGGGACTAGCGGGAGAGGTACAAGAGACCCAGTACTTC.

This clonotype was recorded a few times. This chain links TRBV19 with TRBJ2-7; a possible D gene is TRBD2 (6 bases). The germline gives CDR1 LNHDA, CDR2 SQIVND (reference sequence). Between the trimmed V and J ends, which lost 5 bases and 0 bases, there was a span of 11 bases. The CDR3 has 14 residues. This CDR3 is CASSRDFPSYEQYF. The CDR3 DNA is TGTGCCAGTAGTCGGGACTTTCCCTCCTACGAGCAGTACTTC.